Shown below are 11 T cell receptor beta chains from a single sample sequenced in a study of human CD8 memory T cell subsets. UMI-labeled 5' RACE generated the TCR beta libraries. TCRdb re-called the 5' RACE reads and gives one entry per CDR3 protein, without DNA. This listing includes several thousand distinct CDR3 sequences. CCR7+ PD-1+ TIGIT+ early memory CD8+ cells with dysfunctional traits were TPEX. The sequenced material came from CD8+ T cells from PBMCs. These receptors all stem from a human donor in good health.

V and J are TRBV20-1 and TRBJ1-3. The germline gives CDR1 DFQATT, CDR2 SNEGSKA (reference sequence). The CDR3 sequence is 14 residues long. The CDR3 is CSARGAVSGNTIYF.

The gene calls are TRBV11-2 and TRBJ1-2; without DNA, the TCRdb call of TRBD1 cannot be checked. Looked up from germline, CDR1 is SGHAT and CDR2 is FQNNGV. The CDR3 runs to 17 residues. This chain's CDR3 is CASSPRWTEFINYGYTF. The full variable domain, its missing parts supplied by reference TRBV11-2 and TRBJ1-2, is EAGVAQSPRYKIIEKRQSVAFWCNPISGHATLYWYQQILGQGPKLLIQFQNNGVVDDSQLPKDRFSAERLKGVDSTLKIQPAKLEDSAVYLCASSPRWTEFINYGYTFGSGTRLTVV.

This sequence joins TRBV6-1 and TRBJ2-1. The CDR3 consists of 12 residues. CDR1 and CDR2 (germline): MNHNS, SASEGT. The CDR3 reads CASSEAYNEQFF.

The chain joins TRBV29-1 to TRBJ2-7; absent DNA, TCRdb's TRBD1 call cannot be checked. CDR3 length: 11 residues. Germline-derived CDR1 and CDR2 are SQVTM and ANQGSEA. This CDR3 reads CSVLVPRGQYF.

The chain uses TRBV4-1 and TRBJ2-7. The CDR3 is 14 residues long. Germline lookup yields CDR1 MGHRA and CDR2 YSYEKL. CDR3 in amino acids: CASSQDRMLYEQYF.

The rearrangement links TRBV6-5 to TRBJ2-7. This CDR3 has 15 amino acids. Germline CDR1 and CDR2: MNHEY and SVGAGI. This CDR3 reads CASSTSETLRYEQYF.

CDR3 sequence: CSVVGTGYHEQYF. The genes are TRBV29-1 and TRBJ2-7; TCRdb's D call, TRBD1, is unchecked because there is no DNA. This CDR3 comprises 13 residues. Germline CDR1 and CDR2: SQVTM and ANQGSEA.

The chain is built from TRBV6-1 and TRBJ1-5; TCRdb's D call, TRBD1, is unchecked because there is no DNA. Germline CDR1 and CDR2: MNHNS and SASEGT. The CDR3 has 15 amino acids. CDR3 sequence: CASSVTDSSNQPQHF.

The CDR3 loop reads CASSRLALGTEQFF. The gene calls are TRBV28 and TRBJ2-1; checking the TCRdb D call of TRBD2 is not possible without DNA. Germline loops: CDR1 MDHEN, CDR2 SYDVKM. This CDR3 spans 14 amino acids.

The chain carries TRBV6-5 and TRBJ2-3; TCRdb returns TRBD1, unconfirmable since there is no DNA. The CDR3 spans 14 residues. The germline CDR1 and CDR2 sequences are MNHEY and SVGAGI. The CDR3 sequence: CASSYAGAGDTQYF.

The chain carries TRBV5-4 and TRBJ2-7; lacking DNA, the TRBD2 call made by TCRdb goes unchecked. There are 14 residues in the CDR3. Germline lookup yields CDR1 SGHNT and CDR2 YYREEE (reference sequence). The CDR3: CASSFRGAPYEQYF. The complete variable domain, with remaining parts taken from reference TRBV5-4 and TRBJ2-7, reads ETGVTQSPTHLIKTRGQQVTLRCSSQSGHNTVSWYQQALGQGPQFIFQYYREEENGRGNFPPRFSGLQFPNYSSELNVNALELDDSALYLCASSFRGAPYEQYFGPGTRLTVT.